The clone carrying this T cell receptor (beta chain) was detected a few times. The sample comes from a study of radiation and T cells in renal cell carcinoma. Deletions cut 2 bases from V and 0 bases from J, with 12 bases between. The CDR3 consists of 16 residues. CDR1 and CDR2 (germline): SGHAT, FQNNGV. Repertoires were generated with immunoSEQ multiplex PCR, while TCRdb's copy carries only in-frame clones and drops some. The data contain some 120,000 clones, around 90% of them singletons. Time point of the sample: blood 2 weeks post-SBRT. Specified treatment: 15 Gy SBRT to primary tumor, nephrectomy 4 weeks later.

This receptor was identified in a woman in her 70s with renal cell carcinoma. Sequencing was performed on blood, taken from a patient whose treatment included radiotherapy and nephrectomy. V is TRBV11-2 and J is TRBJ2-3, with D possibly TRBD1 on 6 matching bases. The CDR3 sequence is CASSLKGVVSTDTQYF. CDR3 sequence (DNA): TGTGCCAGCAGCTTAAAGGGGGTCGTCAGCACAGATACGCAGTATTTT.